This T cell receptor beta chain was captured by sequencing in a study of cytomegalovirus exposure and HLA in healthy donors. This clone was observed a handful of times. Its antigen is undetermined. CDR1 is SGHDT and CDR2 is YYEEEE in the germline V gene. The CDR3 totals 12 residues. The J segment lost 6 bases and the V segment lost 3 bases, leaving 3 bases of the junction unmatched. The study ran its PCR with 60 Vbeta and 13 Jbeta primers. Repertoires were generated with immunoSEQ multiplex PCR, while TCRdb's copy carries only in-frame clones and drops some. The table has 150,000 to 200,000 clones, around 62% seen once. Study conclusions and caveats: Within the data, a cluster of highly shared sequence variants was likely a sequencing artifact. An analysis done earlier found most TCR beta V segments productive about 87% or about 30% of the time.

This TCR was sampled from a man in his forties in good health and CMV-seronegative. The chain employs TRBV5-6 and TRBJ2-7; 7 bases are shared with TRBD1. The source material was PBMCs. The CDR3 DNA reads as TGTGCCAGCAGCTACCGGGACAGCGAGCAGTACTTC. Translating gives CASSYRDSEQYF. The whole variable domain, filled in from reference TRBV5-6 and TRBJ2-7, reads DAGVTQSPTHLIKTRGQQVTLRCSPKSGHDTVSWYQQALGQGPQFIFQYYEEEERQRGNFPDRFSGHQFPNYSSELNVNALLLGDSALYLCASSYRDSEQYFGPGTRLTVT.